This passage covers 27 T cell receptor beta chains from one sample sequenced in a study of T cells after yellow fever vaccination. TCRdb re-analysed the 5' RACE reads in MiXCR, keeping a single row per CDR3 protein. The repertoire includes tens of thousands of distinct CDR3 sequences, around 7.9% of them detected once, and around 28% sits in the top ten. The source material was CD8+ T cells sorted from PBMCs, sampled 9 to 10 days after the first yellow fever vaccination. The source of these receptors is a man aged 18 to 30 who received the YFV17D yellow fever vaccine.

The table lists this clonotype with many counts. This chain connects TRBV6-1 to TRBJ1-1; D not certain. This CDR3 is 11 amino acids long. Deletions cut 1 base from V and 8 bases from J, with 5 bases between. From germline, CDR1 is MNHNS and CDR2 SASEGT. The CDR3 is CASSEGSEAFF. The CDR3, as DNA: TGTGCCAGCAGTGAAGGGTCAGAAGCTTTCTTT.

This clonotype was picked up many times. This chain joins TRBV12-3 or TRBV12-4 and TRBJ2-2; the D gene is possibly TRBD2 (6 bases). The V gene lost 6 bases and the J gene lost 3 bases, with 17 bases spanning the gap. The CDR3 totals 16 residues. Written as DNA, the CDR3 is TGTGCCAGCAGCCCAGGGACTGGGGCCTACACCGGGGAGCTGTTTTTT. This encodes CASSPGTGAYTGELFF.

Many counts were recorded for this clonotype. The chain carries TRBV7-9 and TRBJ1-2; no reliable D call. Trimming left V 6 bases short and J 11 bases short, with 7 bases between. This CDR3 spans 9 amino acids. Germline V CDR1 and CDR2: SEHNR, FQNEAQ (reference sequence). Here the CDR3 DNA reads TGTGCCAGCAGTGCCTCTTACACCTTC. Encoded protein: CASSASYTF.

The chain carries TRBV2 and TRBJ1-5; no clear D gene. From germline, CDR1 is SNHLY and CDR2 FYNNEI. V shed 10 bases and J shed 5 bases, with 15 bases lying between them. CDR3 length: 13 residues. The CDR3 region has the DNA TGTGCCACCAGCATCCTCCCACATCAGCCCCAGCATTTT. Protein sequence: CATSILPHQPQHF.

This clonotype was observed a few times. This rearrangement joins TRBV28 to TRBJ1-5, with 7 positions matching TRBD1. Germline-derived CDR1 and CDR2 are MDHEN and SYDVKM. The V and J ends lost 2 bases and 2 bases, in that order; junction bases with no gene match: 6. The CDR3 consists of 16 residues. The CDR3 nucleotides read TGTGCCAGCAGTTTAAGACAGGGTTATGGCAATCAGCCCCAGCATTTT. It specifies CASSLRQGYGNQPQHF. The full variable domain, completed using reference TRBV28 and TRBJ1-5, is DVKVTQSSRYLVKRTGEKVFLECVQDMDHENMFWYRQDPGLGLRLIYFSYDVKMKEKGDIPEGYSVSREKKERFSLILESASTNQTSMYLCASSLRQGYGNQPQHFGDGTRLSIL.

This clonotype has just a few counts. The genes are TRBV6-5 and TRBJ1-6; tentative D call: TRBD1 (6 bases). The V and J ends lost 6 bases and 10 bases respectively, with 16 bases between them. This CDR3 spans 14 amino acids. Germline V gene sequence: CDR1 MNHEY, CDR2 SVGAGI. The CDR3 loop is CASRKTGFSSPLHF. The DNA of the CDR3 is TGTGCCAGCAGAAAAACAGGGTTCAGCTCACCCCTCCACTTT.

This clonotype was observed a few times. The chain links TRBV14 to TRBJ1-2; D perhaps matches TRBD1 (6 bases). CDR1 and CDR2 (germline): SGHDN, FVKESK. The germline V and J ends were trimmed by 0 bases and 4 bases, with 18 bases remaining between them. The CDR3 spans 17 residues. The CDR3: CASSQDIGAGAGYGYTF. The CDR3 DNA follows: TGTGCCAGCAGCCAAGATATTGGGGCAGGGGCCGGCTATGGCTACACCTTC.

This clonotype was seen ten or more times. V usage is TRBV10-3 and J usage is TRBJ2-7; no clear D gene. The V end was cut by 4 bases, the J end by 2 bases, with 12 bases between. CDR1 ENHRY and CDR2 SYGVKD come from the germline V gene. The CDR3 length is 14 residues. The CDR3 region is CAISVGTQTYEQYF. In DNA, the CDR3 is TGTGCCATCAGTGTAGGCACGCAAACCTACGAGCAGTACTTC.

The chain is built from TRBV14 and TRBJ2-1, with D possibly TRBD2 on 6 matching bases. This CDR3 comprises 13 residues. Between the trimmed V and J ends, which lost 3 bases and 10 bases, there was a span of 13 bases. Germline CDR1 reads SGHDN; CDR2 reads FVKESK. CDR3 region: CASSQGPGVEQFF. The CDR3 coding sequence is TGTGCCAGCAGCCAGGGACCGGGGGTAGAGCAGTTCTTC.

Notes on this clonotype: At one end the junction does not follow the germline gene, possibly because of a read error. The gene calls are TRBV7-9 and TRBJ2-1, with D perhaps TRBD2 (5 bases). Germline CDR1 reads SEHNR; CDR2 reads FQNEAQ (reference sequence). The CDR3 extends over 12 amino acids. CDR3: CASSLRTSPSLF. The CDR3 DNA is TGTGCCAGCAGCTTAAGGACTTCGCCATCGCTCTTC.

In this sample, this clonotype turned up a few times. The rearrangement uses TRBV9 and TRBJ2-1; perhaps TRBD2 as D (5 bases). Looked up from germline, CDR1 is SGDLS and CDR2 is YYNGEE. Trimming removed 3 bases from V and 0 bases from J, with 10 bases in between. This CDR3 comprises 15 residues. The CDR3 DNA follows: TGTGCCAGCAGCGGTGCTGGGAGCTCCTACAATGAGCAGTTCTTC. Protein: CASSGAGSSYNEQFF.

This clonotype has at least ten counts. V gene TRBV27 combines with J gene TRBJ1-6; the D gene is possibly TRBD1 (5 bases). Trimming removed 5 bases at V and 7 bases at J, with 9 bases between. Germline V gene lookup returns CDR1 MNHEY and CDR2 SMNVEV (reference sequence). This CDR3 is 13 amino acids long. The CDR3 here is CASSPGGNSPLHF. The CDR3 bases are TGTGCCAGCAGTCCCGGGGGAAATTCACCCCTCCACTTT.

This clonotype was seen ten or more times. This chain connects TRBV15 to TRBJ2-1; a weak D match, TRBD2 (6 bases). Germline assignment: CDR1 LNHNV and CDR2 YYDKDF (reference sequence). CDR3 length equals 16 residues. V lost 0 bases and J lost 4, with 13 bases in between. The CDR3, as DNA: TGTGCCACCAGCAGAGATTGGAGAGGGAGGTACAATGAGCAGTTCTTC. As protein: CATSRDWRGRYNEQFF. The full variable domain, its missing parts supplied by reference TRBV15 and TRBJ2-1, is DAMVIQNPRYQVTQFGKPVTLSCSQTLNHNVMYWYQQKSSQAPKLLFHYYDKDFNNEADTPDNFQSRRPNTSFCFLDIRSPGLGDTAMYLCATSRDWRGRYNEQFFGPGTRLTVL.

This clonotype was observed a few times. The chain recombines TRBV14 with TRBJ1-6, with no clear D. Germline lookup yields CDR1 SGHDN and CDR2 FVKESK. The length of the CDR3 is 17 residues. V was cut by 0 bases and J by 5 bases, with 14 bases left in between. CDR3: CASSQEPHLGNNSPLHF. The DNA of the CDR3 is TGTGCCAGCAGCCAAGAGCCACACCTAGGAAATAATTCACCCCTCCACTTT.

This clonotype was detected ten times or more. This chain joins TRBV4-1 and TRBJ2-5; no reliable D call. Deletions cut 0 bases from V and 11 bases from J, with 13 bases between. CDR3 length equals 13 residues. Germline V CDR1 and CDR2: MGHRA, YSYEKL. The DNA for the CDR3 is TGCGCCAGCAGCCAAGACCGCGCTAGTCTTCAGTACTTC. Its translation is CASSQDRASLQYF.

About this clonotype itself: This could be a read error, since a much larger clone is one nucleotide away. The chain has TRBV6-1 and TRBJ1-1; D may be TRBD1 (5 bases). Germline V gives CDR1 MNHNS, CDR2 SASEGT. This CDR3 is built from 14 residues. V lost 5 bases and J lost 7, with 17 bases in between. CDR3 residues: CASSHFEGDSEAFF. In nucleotides, the CDR3 is TGTGCCAGCAGTCATTTTGAAGGAGACAGTGAAGCTTTCTTT.

This clonotype was seen only a few times. This rearrangement joins TRBV4-1 to TRBJ2-3; D unclear. The CDR3 is 15 residues long. The germline V and J ends were trimmed by 3 bases and 2 bases, with 12 bases remaining between them. CDR1 and CDR2 from the germline V gene are MGHRA and YSYEKL. The CDR3 loop is CASSQTTGITDTQYF. The CDR3 nucleotides are TGCGCCAGCAGCCAGACCACCGGAATCACAGATACGCAGTATTTT.

In its sample, this clonotype was seen many times. The chain is built from TRBV7-9 and TRBJ2-4; D possibly uses TRBD1 or TRBD2 (5 bases each). Per germline, CDR1 SEHNR and CDR2 FQNEAQ (reference sequence). V was clipped by 4 bases and J by 2 bases, with 18 bases between them. The CDR3 loop spans 17 amino acids. The CDR3 coding sequence is TGTGCCAGCAGCTCGACGGGGCTGTCTCTCACCAAAAACATTCAGTACTTC. This encodes CASSSTGLSLTKNIQYF.

The chain uses TRBV4-1 and TRBJ2-7, with D maybe TRBD2 (6 bases). Germline V gene sequence: CDR1 MGHRA, CDR2 YSYEKL. The V and J ends lost 1 base and 3 bases respectively, with 13 bases between them. This CDR3 is built from 15 residues. The CDR3 loop reads CASSQGFGGDYEQYF. CDR3 nucleotides: TGCGCCAGCAGCCAAGGGTTCGGGGGAGACTACGAGCAGTACTTC.

This clonotype was counted only a few times. The chain links TRBV6-1 to TRBJ2-7; 7 bases line up with TRBD2. The J segment lost 1 base and the V segment lost 8 bases, leaving 5 bases of the junction unmatched. From germline, CDR1 is MNHNS and CDR2 SASEGT. The CDR3 runs 13 residues. CDR3 in DNA: TGTGCCAGCCCTAGCGGTCCGTCCTACGAGCAGTACTTC. Residues: CASPSGPSYEQYF.

This clonotype occurred many times. The V gene is TRBV27, the J gene TRBJ2-5; 11 nucleotides align to TRBD1. The V gene's germline CDR1 is MNHEY and CDR2 SMNVEV (reference sequence). Trimming removed 2 bases from V and 5 bases from J; junction bases left unmatched: 10. This CDR3 spans 17 amino acids. The CDR3 DNA reads TGTGCCAGCAGTTTAAACGGTGGGACAGGGGGGTTGGAGACCCAGTACTTC. The encoded protein is CASSLNGGTGGLETQYF.

This clonotype was seen at least ten times. This chain joins TRBV20-1 and TRBJ2-3; 8 bases fit TRBD2. The CDR3 has 15 amino acids. Germline V gene data show CDR1 as DFQATT and CDR2 as SNEGSKA (reference sequence). The ends lost 0 bases at V and 2 bases at J; junction bases unmatched: 4. The CDR3 sequence is CSARDLAGLTDTQYF. The CDR3 nucleotides read TGCAGTGCTAGAGATTTAGCGGGGCTCACAGATACGCAGTATTTT.

CDR3 DNA sequence: TGCGCCAGCAGCCAAGATGGGACAGGGCTCCAAGAGACCCAGTACTTC. Translating gives CASSQDGTGLQETQYF. The chain employs TRBV4-3 and TRBJ2-5; TRBD1 matches 9 bases. The CDR3 is 16 amino acids. The V and J ends lost 0 bases and 1 base, in that order; junction bases with no gene match: 3. Germline assignment: CDR1 LGHNA and CDR2 YSLEER.

This chain connects TRBV12-3 or TRBV12-4 to TRBJ1-1, with D hard to call. CDR3 size: 13 residues. Trimming removed 4 bases from V and 4 bases from J, with 10 bases in between. The CDR3 spells CASSYSGSTEAFF. The CDR3 DNA sequence: TGTGCCAGCAGTTATAGTGGTAGCACTGAAGCTTTCTTT.

This clonotype was detected only a few times. V is TRBV12-5 and J is TRBJ1-5; tentatively, D is TRBD1 (5 bases). Germline V gene sequence: CDR1 LGHNT, CDR2 FRNRAP. With 6 bases removed from V and 0 bases from J, the gap between germline ends came to 12 bases. The CDR3 is 15 residues long. The CDR3 sequence: CASGGVGTSNQPQHF. CDR3 sequence (DNA): TGTGCTAGTGGAGGGGTAGGGACTAGCAATCAGCCCCAGCATTTT.

This clonotype was recorded many times. The gene calls are TRBV9 and TRBJ2-3; no definite D call. Trimming removed 0 bases from V and 4 bases from J, with 18 bases in between. CDR3 length equals 17 residues. Looked up from germline, CDR1 is SGDLS and CDR2 is YYNGEE. This chain's CDR3 is CASSVATSLDFADTQYF. The CDR3 nucleotides read TGTGCCAGCAGCGTAGCTACCAGTCTAGATTTCGCAGATACGCAGTATTTT.

This clonotype was detected only a few times. V usage is TRBV5-4 and J usage is TRBJ2-3; 10 nucleotides align to TRBD2. This CDR3 has 18 amino acids. CDR1 SGHNT and CDR2 YYREEE come from the germline V gene (reference sequence). After removal of 4 bases from V and 1 base from J, the junction contained 12 bases not matched to a gene. For the CDR3, the DNA is TGTGCCAGCAGCGGACCGGGACTAGCGATAGGAGGCACAGATACGCAGTATTTT. This gives the protein CASSGPGLAIGGTDTQYF.